These 21 T cell receptor beta chains share one sample of origin, sequenced in a study of blood T cell repertoires in COVID-19. Here immunoSEQ multiplex PCR was the method, and the copy in TCRdb shows in-frame clones only, minus some. In the table there are a few hundred thousand clones, under 90% of which are singletons. Material for sequencing was PBMCs or T cells enriched from blood (not recorded which). The receptors originated from a woman aged 18-30 years who had recovered from COVID-19.

The chain couples TRBV6-5 to TRBJ2-3, with D unclear. The germline CDR1 and CDR2 sequences are MNHEY and SVGAGI. The CDR3 sequence is 14 residues long. V was shortened by 6 bases and J by 0 bases, with 10 bases between the two germline ends. The CDR3 DNA reads TGTGCCAGCAGCCTACTAATAAGCACAGATACGCAGTATTTT. Translated, it gives CASSLLISTDTQYF.

The chain recombines TRBV5-1 with TRBJ2-1, with 13 nucleotides matching TRBD2. The germline V gene encodes CDR1 SGHRS and CDR2 YFSETQ. V lost 4 bases to trimming and J lost 8 bases; unmatched junction nucleotides: 12. CDR3 size: 17 residues. The CDR3 region has the DNA TGCGCCAGCAGCCCTACCCGGACTAGCGGGAGTATCCATGAGCAGTTCTTC. It encodes CASSPTRTSGSIHEQFF.

The chain couples TRBV6-4 to TRBJ1-5, with D uncertain. The germline V gene has CDR1 MRHNA and CDR2 SNTAGT. This CDR3 is built from 14 residues. Between the trimmed V and J ends, which lost 5 bases and 6 bases, there was a span of 14 bases. This CDR3 reads CASSRELDGQPQHF. The CDR3 DNA sequence: TGTGCCAGCAGTCGGGAACTTGACGGTCAGCCCCAGCATTTT.

Comments on this clone: A junction boundary mismatches the germline segment, possibly from a read error. The chain uses TRBV5-1 and TRBJ2-1; tentatively, D is TRBD1 (6 bases). CDR3 length: 14 residues. Looked up from germline, CDR1 is SGHRS and CDR2 is YFSETQ. The CDR3 sequence is CASSSPSTQGPSIF. CDR3 coding DNA: TGCGCCAGCAGCTCCCCCTCAACACAGGGCCCCTCGATCTTC.

The chain uses TRBV24-1 and TRBJ1-1; no clear D gene. Trimming cost V 9 bases and J 3 bases, with 10 bases left between them. This CDR3 contains 12 residues. The germline CDR1 and CDR2 sequences are KGHDR and SFDVKD. The DNA of the CDR3 is TGTGCCACCCGTTCAGCGGACACTGAAGCTTTCTTT. As protein: CATRSADTEAFF.

The gene calls are TRBV5-1 and TRBJ2-1; tentative D call: TRBD2 (6 bases). This CDR3 spans 13 amino acids. V lost 6 bases, J lost 10 bases, and 17 bases lay in between. From germline, CDR1 is SGHRS and CDR2 YFSETQ. This CDR3 is CASTLNPGGEQFF. The CDR3 bases are TGCGCCAGCACCCTGAACCCTGGGGGGGAGCAGTTCTTC.

In this sample, this clone turned up a few times. The chain combines TRBV20-1 with TRBJ2-1; D may be TRBD2 (6 bases). With 3 bases removed from V and 5 bases from J, the gap between germline ends came to 14 bases. This CDR3 is 14 amino acids long. Germline V CDR1 and CDR2: DFQATT, SNEGSKA (reference sequence). The CDR3 DNA is TGCAGTGCTAGTGTGGGGACTGTGAACAATGAGCAGTTCTTC. Translated, it gives CSASVGTVNNEQFF.

This clone appeared a single time. The CDR3 spells CASSITGGPSNQPQHF. In DNA, the CDR3 is TGTGCCAGTAGTATTACAGGGGGCCCTAGCAATCAGCCCCAGCATTTT. This chain joins TRBV19 and TRBJ1-5, with 9 positions matching TRBD1. The CDR3 runs to 16 residues. Unmatched junction bases numbered 3, after V lost 3 bases and J lost 0 bases. Germline CDR1 LNHDA, CDR2 SQIVND (reference sequence).

Note on this clone: Different DNA sequences within this sample yield the same CDR3. The chain is built from TRBV19 and TRBJ2-1, with D perhaps TRBD1 (7 bases). This CDR3 spans 15 amino acids. With 5 bases removed from V and 9 bases from J, the gap between germline ends came to 20 bases. CDR1 is LNHDA, CDR2 SQIVND, per germline (reference sequence). CDR3 in amino acids: CASSAQGGPPSEQFF. DNA of the CDR3: TGTGCCAGTAGTGCCCAGGGGGGCCCCCCCAGTGAGCAGTTCTTC.

As regards this clone: Other DNA sequences of this sample code for an identical CDR3. The chain carries TRBV20-1 and TRBJ1-2; D remains ambiguous. This CDR3 is 9 amino acids long. Trimming took 4 bases from V and 6 from J, leaving 3 bases between them. The V gene's germline CDR1 is DFQATT and CDR2 SNEGSKA (reference sequence). This CDR3 is CSATDGYTF. CDR3 nucleotides: TGCAGTGCTACAGATGGCTACACCTTC.

V is TRBV27 and J is TRBJ1-5; D is possibly TRBD1 (6 bases). The length of the CDR3 is 14 residues. V lost 5 bases and J lost 4, with 12 bases in between. CDR1 is MNHEY and CDR2 is SMNVEV in the germline V gene (reference sequence). In nucleotides, the CDR3 is TGTGCCAGCAGTCCCGGACAGCTGAATCAGCCCCAGCATTTT. Translated, it gives CASSPGQLNQPQHF.

The chain is built from TRBV19 and TRBJ1-5; a weak D match, TRBD1 (5 bases). CDR1 is LNHDA and CDR2 is SQIVND in the germline V gene (reference sequence). This CDR3 has 17 amino acids. Trimming cost V 7 bases and J 0 bases, with 19 bases left between them. The CDR3 protein is CASTNRGIVYSNQPQHF. The CDR3 nucleotides are TGTGCCAGTACTAATAGGGGAATTGTCTATAGCAATCAGCCCCAGCATTTT.

J is TRBJ1-2 and V is TRBV5-6; perhaps TRBD1 as D (6 bases). Germline CDR1 is SGHDT and CDR2 is YYEEEE. Trimming took 4 bases from V and 4 from J, leaving 17 bases between them. There are 15 residues in the CDR3. CDR3 region: CASSVGTPRSYGYTF. CDR3 nucleotide sequence: TGTGCCAGCAGCGTGGGGACACCTCGTAGCTATGGCTACACCTTC.

The chain carries TRBV6-1 and TRBJ1-5, with D possibly being TRBD1 (5 bases). Looked up from germline, CDR1 is MNHNS and CDR2 is SASEGT. CDR3 length: 14 residues. The V end lost 2 bases, the J end lost 11 bases, and 16 bases lay between the germline ends. CDR3 protein: CASSEIRRGLAQHF. The CDR3 region has the DNA TGTGCCAGCAGTGAAATTCGGCGGGGCCTGGCCCAGCATTTT.

The gene calls are TRBV10-3 and TRBJ2-2; D is possibly TRBD2 (7 bases). Germline loops: CDR1 ENHRY, CDR2 SYGVKD. The CDR3 extends over 16 amino acids. The CDR3 coding sequence is TGTGCTCCATCACTTTCAAGGGGGGGCGACACCGGGGAGCTGTTTTTT. Translated: CAPSLSRGGDTGELFF.

The table lists this clone with a count of one. CDR3 residues: CASSPGPVGGITGELFF. The CDR3 bases are TGTGCCAGCAGTCCCGGGCCTGTCGGAGGGATCACCGGGGAGCTGTTTTTT. This chain links TRBV6-6 with TRBJ2-2, with TRBD2 as a possible D gene (6 bases). Looked up from germline, CDR1 is MNHNY and CDR2 is SVGAGI (reference sequence). The V end was cut by 5 bases, the J end by 4 bases, with 20 bases between. CDR3 length: 17 residues.

The V gene is TRBV5-1, the J gene TRBJ1-1, with D possibly being TRBD1 (6 bases). Germline CDR1 reads SGHRS; CDR2 reads YFSETQ. This CDR3 region has 14 residues. Trimming stripped 2 bases from V and 1 base from J, with 9 bases between. The chain's CDR3 is CASSFGGGNTEAFF. The DNA of the CDR3 is TGCGCCAGCAGCTTTGGGGGCGGGAACACTGAAGCTTTCTTT.

This clone showed up just once. The J gene is TRBJ2-3, the V gene TRBV7-9; the D gene is possibly TRBD2 (6 bases). The CDR3 has 16 residues. CDR1 and CDR2 from the germline V gene are SEHNR and FQNEAQ (reference sequence). V was shortened by 5 bases and J by 0 bases, with 15 bases between the two germline ends. CDR3: CASSGRDAASTDTQYF. The CDR3 nucleotides read TGTGCCAGCAGCGGGCGGGATGCAGCTAGCACAGATACGCAGTATTTT.

The genes are TRBV7-9 and TRBJ1-1; D gene ambiguous. V lost 5 bases and J 5 bases, leaving 18 bases between the germline ends. Germline assignment: CDR1 SEHNR and CDR2 FQNEAQ (reference sequence). The CDR3 covers 15 residues. The CDR3 protein is CASSAQGIPRTEAFF. The CDR3 bases are TGTGCCAGCAGCGCCCAAGGTATTCCGAGGACTGAAGCTTTCTTT.

The chain uses TRBV5-1 and TRBJ1-2; 9 bases match TRBD1. The CDR3 runs to 17 residues. V lost 2 bases and J lost 6; bases outside the gene matches: 14. Per the germline V gene, CDR1 is SGHRS and CDR2 is YFSETQ. The DNA of the CDR3 is TGCGCCAGCAGCTTTTCGGGACAGGGATCGGACACGGATGGCTACACCTTC. Translating gives CASSFSGQGSDTDGYTF.

The chain uses TRBV7-9 and TRBJ1-4; 7 nucleotides agree with TRBD1. Germline V gene sequence: CDR1 SEHNR, CDR2 FQNEAQ (reference sequence). The CDR3 contains 15 residues. The ends lost 4 bases at V and 8 bases at J; junction bases unmatched: 10. The CDR3: CASSYAGTASEKLFF. The CDR3, as DNA: TGTGCCAGCAGCTACGCCGGGACAGCATCGGAAAAACTGTTTTTT.